These 25 T cell receptor beta chains share one sample of origin, sequenced in a study of shared clonotypes between healthy human individuals (dated by TCRdb to the early 2020s). Library preparation was by the immunoSEQ multiplex PCR assay. TCRdb took this table from immuneACCESS and kept in-frame rearrangements with V and J called. Such tables lack part of the clones; where checked against another copy, unresolved V genes explain under half of the gap, and the rest is unexplained. The sample has roughly 1.5 million clones on record, 95% to 99% of them singletons. The leading ten clones occupy about 0.45% of the sample. The specimen sequenced was naive CD4+ T cells sorted from blood. Per the publication, the cell subset or site label means: CD45RA+ positively selected. Every receptor here comes from a man aged 25-45 years in good health.

The V and J genes are TRBV9 and TRBJ2-1, with D possibly matching TRBD2 (5 bases). This CDR3 is built from 17 residues. Germline V lookup: CDR1 SGDLS, CDR2 YYNGEE. V was cut by 0 bases and J by 9 bases, with 22 bases left in between. CDR3 region: CASSVAVVRAQRSEQFF. The CDR3 DNA reads as TGTGCCAGCAGCGTAGCTGTCGTGCGGGCCCAAAGGTCTGAGCAGTTCTTC. The full variable domain, completed using reference TRBV9 and TRBJ2-1, is DSGVTQTPKHLITATGQRVTLRCSPRSGDLSVYWYQQSLDQGLQFLIQYYNGEERAKGNILERFSAQQFPDLHSELNLSSLELGDSALYFCASSVAVVRAQRSEQFFGPGTRLTVL.

The V and J genes are TRBV19 and TRBJ2-1, with D possibly TRBD2 on 6 matching bases. The germline CDR1 and CDR2 sequences are LNHDA and SQIVND (reference sequence). Trimming stripped 6 bases from V and 7 bases from J, with 16 bases between. This CDR3 has 14 residues. The chain's CDR3 is CASRVRKGGNEQFF. DNA of the CDR3: TGTGCCAGTAGGGTCCGGAAAGGAGGGAATGAGCAGTTCTTC.

The chain carries TRBV5-6 and TRBJ1-3; D is perhaps TRBD1 (5 bases). The germline V gene encodes CDR1 SGHDT and CDR2 YYEEEE. The germline V and J ends were trimmed by 0 bases and 3 bases, with 13 bases remaining between them. The CDR3 length is 16 residues. In DNA form, the CDR3 reads TGTGCCAGCAGCTTGGGACAGTTGCATATTGGAAACACCATATATTTT. Protein product: CASSLGQLHIGNTIYF.

The chain employs TRBV28 and TRBJ2-7, with D possibly matching TRBD2 (6 bases). The CDR3 is made up of 15 amino acids. The germline gives CDR1 MDHEN, CDR2 SYDVKM. Trimming left V 5 bases short and J 1 base short, with 15 bases between. The CDR3 DNA sequence: TGTGCCAGCAGTCCCAACCTGCGGGATTCCTACGAGCAGTACTTC. It is translated as CASSPNLRDSYEQYF.

This CDR3 reads CASSREPKETQYF. The CDR3 DNA is TGTGCCAGCAGCCGAGAGCCAAAGGAGACCCAGTACTTC. This chain uses TRBV28 with TRBJ2-5; the D is unclear. Germline CDR1 MDHEN, CDR2 SYDVKM. V was cut by 6 bases and J by 5 bases, with 13 bases left in between. CDR3 length: 13 residues.

The chain employs TRBV5-5 and TRBJ1-5; perhaps TRBD1 as D (5 bases). Deletions cut 3 bases from V and 4 bases from J, with 11 bases between. Germline CDR1 is SGHKS and CDR2 is YYEKEE (reference sequence). The CDR3 length is 14 residues. The CDR3: CASSSGLLNQPQHF. CDR3 nucleotides: TGTGCCAGCAGCTCGGGGCTGCTTAATCAGCCCCAGCATTTT. Looking up the rest from reference TRBV5-5 and TRBJ1-5 gives the full variable domain: DAGVTQSPTHLIKTRGQQVTLRCSPISGHKSVSWYQQVLGQGPQFIFQYYEKEERGRGNFPDRFSARQFPNYSSELNVNALLLGDSALYLCASSSGLLNQPQHFGDGTRLSIL.

The chain joins TRBV6-6 to TRBJ2-7; TRBD2 aligns across 12 bases. The J segment lost 5 bases and the V segment lost 6 bases, leaving 2 bases of the junction unmatched. The CDR3 is made up of 13 amino acids. Germline V lookup: CDR1 MNHNY, CDR2 SVGAGI (reference sequence). CDR3 DNA sequence: TGTGCCAGCAGGCTAGCGGGAGGGCACGAGCAGTACTTC. It encodes CASRLAGGHEQYF.

The chain is built from TRBV27 and TRBJ2-7; D tentatively fits TRBD1 or TRBD2 (5 bases each). The CDR3 length is 17 residues. CDR1 and CDR2 from the germline V gene are MNHEY and SMNVEV (reference sequence). The V end was cut by 4 bases, the J end by 0 bases, with 19 bases between. The CDR3 region has the DNA TGTGCCAGCAGTTACAAACCGGGGCCTGGGGCCTCCTACGAGCAGTACTTC. It specifies CASSYKPGPGASYEQYF.

The chain is built from TRBV19 and TRBJ2-3; 9 bases match TRBD2. There are 17 residues in the CDR3. Germline V gene lookup returns CDR1 LNHDA and CDR2 SQIVND (reference sequence). The junction had 19 bases not matched to a gene; V was cut back by 5 bases and J by 10 bases. The CDR3 nucleotides read TGTGCCAGTAGTGGCCAACCGCGGGAGGGCTATCGATCCCCGCAGTATTTT. Amino acid sequence: CASSGQPREGYRSPQYF.

This chain links TRBV5-1 with TRBJ2-3, with 8 positions matching TRBD1. The CDR3 extends over 14 amino acids. The V and J ends lost 3 bases and 6 bases, in that order; junction bases with no gene match: 6. From germline, CDR1 is SGHRS and CDR2 YFSETQ. The CDR3 reads CASSSGQARDTQYF. As DNA, the CDR3 is TGCGCCAGCAGCTCGGGACAGGCCAGGGATACGCAGTATTTT.

The chain uses TRBV25-1 and TRBJ2-7; TRBD2 agrees at 7 bases. CDR1 MGHDK and CDR2 SYGVNS come from the germline V gene. The trim removed 8 bases at V and 0 bases at J, leaving 7 bases unmatched. CDR3 size: 14 residues. The CDR3, as DNA: TGTGCCAGCGGGAAAGCGGGAAGCTCCTACGAGCAGTACTTC. Its protein product is CASGKAGSSYEQYF.

The gene calls are TRBV28 and TRBJ2-7, with 11 nucleotides matching TRBD2. CDR3 size: 15 residues. Trimming at V came to 5 bases and at J to 5 bases, leaving 8 bases not matched to a gene. The germline V gene encodes CDR1 MDHEN and CDR2 SYDVKM. CDR3 amino acids: CASSPHGTSGNEQYF. CDR3 nucleotides: TGTGCCAGCAGTCCTCACGGGACTAGCGGAAACGAGCAGTACTTC.

For the CDR3, the DNA is TGTGCCAGCAGTGAGGACAGGGTCGGCGGCTACACCTTC. The encoded protein is CASSEDRVGGYTF. V usage is TRBV6-4 and J usage is TRBJ1-2; 8 bases line up with TRBD1. This CDR3 has 13 residues. V was pared by 3 bases and J by 8 bases, with 5 bases of the junction left unmatched. CDR1 and CDR2 from the germline V gene are MRHNA and SNTAGT.

The CDR3 nucleotides are TGTGCCAGCAGCCCCCTTGGTGGGACAGAGAGCCTGGGTTGGGGTCAGCCCCAGCATTTT. Translating gives CASSPLGGTESLGWGQPQHF. This rearrangement joins TRBV21-1 to TRBJ1-5; the table assigns TRBD1, which was not confirmed against the DNA. TRBV21-1 has pseudogene status. The CDR3 extends over 20 amino acids.

This sequence joins TRBV5-4 and TRBJ1-5, with D perhaps TRBD1 (5 bases). V shed 0 bases and J shed 5 bases, with 9 bases lying between them. This CDR3 contains 14 residues. CDR1 is SGHNT, CDR2 YYREEE, per germline (reference sequence). The CDR3 spells CASSLAGDHQPQHF. CDR3 coding DNA: TGTGCCAGCAGCTTGGCGGGGGACCATCAGCCCCAGCATTTT.

This chain connects TRBV6-1 to TRBJ2-7; 9 nucleotides match TRBD2. CDR1 and CDR2 from the germline V gene are MNHNS and SASEGT. This CDR3 comprises 17 residues. Unmatched junction bases numbered 15, after V lost 4 bases and J lost 5 bases. The CDR3 sequence: CASSVAGAGGPFHEQYF. The CDR3 DNA reads TGTGCCAGCAGTGTTGCGGGGGCGGGAGGGCCGTTTCACGAGCAGTACTTC.

This rearrangement joins TRBV5-6 to TRBJ1-2; D gene uncertain. The CDR3 contains 13 residues. Trimming stripped 0 bases from V and 4 bases from J, with 7 bases between. Germline CDR1 is SGHDT and CDR2 is YYEEEE. CDR3 coding DNA: TGTGCCAGCAGCTTGGACATTGGCTATGGCTACACCTTC. Translated, it gives CASSLDIGYGYTF. Drawing the rest from reference TRBV5-6 and TRBJ1-2, the complete variable domain is DAGVTQSPTHLIKTRGQQVTLRCSPKSGHDTVSWYQQALGQGPQFIFQYYEEEERQRGNFPDRFSGHQFPNYSSELNVNALLLGDSALYLCASSLDIGYGYTFGSGTRLTVV.

The genes are TRBV9 and TRBJ2-3; 7 nucleotides agree with TRBD2. The germline V gene has CDR1 SGDLS and CDR2 YYNGEE. The V segment lost 2 bases and the J segment 2 bases; nucleotides outside the gene matches: 8. The CDR3 has 16 residues. Here the CDR3 reads CASSVVGGRVTDTQYF. CDR3 DNA: TGTGCCAGCAGCGTCGTAGGCGGGAGAGTCACAGATACGCAGTATTTT.

This clone showed up just once. In DNA, the CDR3 is TGTGCCAGCAGTTTGGGGGGACAGTTATCCTACGAGCAGTACTTC. This gives the protein CASSLGGQLSYEQYF. The rearrangement links TRBV28 to TRBJ2-7, with D possibly being TRBD1 (7 bases). The CDR3 loop spans 15 amino acids. V shed 3 bases and J shed 1 base, with 13 bases lying between them. Germline loops: CDR1 MDHEN, CDR2 SYDVKM.

The V gene is TRBV11-2, the J gene TRBJ2-1, with D tentatively TRBD1 or TRBD2 (5 bases each). The CDR3 covers 14 residues. V was trimmed by 4 bases and J by 4 bases, leaving 11 bases between them. Germline CDR1 is SGHAT and CDR2 is FQNNGV. CDR3 sequence (DNA): TGTGCCAGCAGCTCCCTCGGGACGTACAATGAGCAGTTCTTC. This gives the protein CASSSLGTYNEQFF.

In the case of this clone: Other nucleotide sequences from this sample produce the same CDR3. V is TRBV7-9 and J is TRBJ2-5; maybe TRBD2 (5 bases). V dropped 3 bases and J dropped 0 bases, with 8 bases sitting between them. CDR1 is SEHNR, CDR2 FQNEAQ, per germline (reference sequence). This CDR3 is built from 14 residues. CDR3 DNA sequence: TGTGCCAGCAGCTTGAGGGAGTACCAAGAGACCCAGTACTTC. Its protein is CASSLREYQETQYF.

The rearrangement uses TRBV19 and TRBJ2-7; 10 positions match TRBD2. CDR1 is LNHDA, CDR2 SQIVND, per germline (reference sequence). This CDR3 spans 15 amino acids. J gave up 3 bases and V 3 bases, and 5 bases lay outside the gene matches. The CDR3 here is CASSIGASGSYEQYF. DNA of the CDR3: TGTGCCAGTAGTATTGGTGCTAGCGGGAGCTACGAGCAGTACTTC. The complete variable domain, with remaining parts taken from reference TRBV19 and TRBJ2-7, reads DGGITQSPKYLFRKEGQNVTLSCEQNLNHDAMYWYRQDPGQGLRLIYYSQIVNDFQKGDIAEGYSVSREKKESFPLTVTSAQKNPTAFYLCASSIGASGSYEQYFGPGTRLTVT.

The chain uses TRBV6-4 and TRBJ2-3, with no clear D. Per germline, CDR1 MRHNA and CDR2 SNTAGT. The CDR3 runs to 15 residues. The germline V and J ends were trimmed by 3 bases and 4 bases, with 14 bases remaining between them. This CDR3 reads CASSEGPMGSDTQYF. The CDR3 DNA reads as TGTGCCAGCAGTGAGGGCCCCATGGGCTCAGATACGCAGTATTTT.

This chain links TRBV5-6 with TRBJ1-2; 8 bases agree with TRBD1. The CDR3 totals 13 residues. The germline V gene encodes CDR1 SGHDT and CDR2 YYEEEE. Germline trimming cut 0 bases from V and 8 bases from J; bases unmatched to any gene: 3. CDR3 DNA: TGTGCCAGCAGCTTGGAGCGGACAGGGGGCTACACCTTC. Its translation is CASSLERTGGYTF.

A remark on this clone: This sample includes further DNA sequences coding for the same CDR3. The chain links TRBV9 to TRBJ2-7; TRBD2 agrees at 12 bases. This CDR3 comprises 15 residues. V was pared by 3 bases and J by 6 bases, with 7 bases of the junction left unmatched. CDR1 SGDLS and CDR2 YYNGEE come from the germline V gene. The CDR3 loop is CASSALAGGPSEQYF. CDR3 nucleotides: TGTGCCAGCAGCGCCCTAGCGGGAGGGCCCAGCGAGCAGTACTTC.